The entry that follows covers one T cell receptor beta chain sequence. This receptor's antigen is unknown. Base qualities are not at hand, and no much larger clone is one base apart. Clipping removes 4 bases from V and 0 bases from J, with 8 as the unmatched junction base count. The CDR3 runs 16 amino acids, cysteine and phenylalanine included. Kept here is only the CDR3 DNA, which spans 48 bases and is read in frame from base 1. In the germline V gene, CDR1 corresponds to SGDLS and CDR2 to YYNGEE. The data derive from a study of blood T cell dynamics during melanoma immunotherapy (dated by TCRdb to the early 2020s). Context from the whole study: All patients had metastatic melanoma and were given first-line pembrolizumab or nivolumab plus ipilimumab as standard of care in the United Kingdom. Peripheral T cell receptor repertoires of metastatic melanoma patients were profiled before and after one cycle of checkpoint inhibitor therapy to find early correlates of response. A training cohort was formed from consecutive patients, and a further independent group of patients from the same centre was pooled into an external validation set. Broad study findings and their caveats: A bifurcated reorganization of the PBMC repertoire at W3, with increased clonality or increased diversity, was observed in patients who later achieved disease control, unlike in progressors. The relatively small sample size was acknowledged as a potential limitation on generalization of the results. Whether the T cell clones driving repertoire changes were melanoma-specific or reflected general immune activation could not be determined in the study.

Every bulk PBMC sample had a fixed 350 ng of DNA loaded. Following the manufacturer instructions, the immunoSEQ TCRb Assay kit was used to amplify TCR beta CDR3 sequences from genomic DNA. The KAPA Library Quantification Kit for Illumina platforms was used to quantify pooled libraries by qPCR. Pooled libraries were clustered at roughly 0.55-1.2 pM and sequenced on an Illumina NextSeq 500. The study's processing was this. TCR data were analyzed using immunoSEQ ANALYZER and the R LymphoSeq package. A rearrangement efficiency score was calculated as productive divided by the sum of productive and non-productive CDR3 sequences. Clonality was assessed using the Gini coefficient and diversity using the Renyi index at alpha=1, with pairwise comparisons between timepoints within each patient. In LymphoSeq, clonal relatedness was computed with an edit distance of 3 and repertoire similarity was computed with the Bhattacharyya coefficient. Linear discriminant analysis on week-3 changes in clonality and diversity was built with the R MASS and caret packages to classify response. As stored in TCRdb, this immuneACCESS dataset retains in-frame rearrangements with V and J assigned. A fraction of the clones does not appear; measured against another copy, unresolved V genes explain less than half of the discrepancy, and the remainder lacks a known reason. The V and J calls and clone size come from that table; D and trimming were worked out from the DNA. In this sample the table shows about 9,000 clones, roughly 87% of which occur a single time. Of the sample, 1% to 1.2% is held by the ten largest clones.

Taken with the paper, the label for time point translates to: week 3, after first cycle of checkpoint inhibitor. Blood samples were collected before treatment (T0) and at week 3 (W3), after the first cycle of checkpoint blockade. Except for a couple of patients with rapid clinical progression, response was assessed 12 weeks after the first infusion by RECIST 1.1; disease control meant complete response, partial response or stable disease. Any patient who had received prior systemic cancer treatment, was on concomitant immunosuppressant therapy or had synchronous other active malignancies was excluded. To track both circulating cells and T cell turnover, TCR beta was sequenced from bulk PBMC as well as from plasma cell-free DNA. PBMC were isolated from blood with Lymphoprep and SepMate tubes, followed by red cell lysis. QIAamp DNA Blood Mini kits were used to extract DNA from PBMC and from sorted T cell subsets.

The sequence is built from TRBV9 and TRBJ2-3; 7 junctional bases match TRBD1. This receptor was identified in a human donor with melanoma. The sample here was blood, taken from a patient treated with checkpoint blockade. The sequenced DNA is TGTGCCAGCAGCCCCCCGGGACAGACTAGCACAGATACGCAGTATTTT. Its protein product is CASSPPGQTSTDTQYF.